These T cell receptor beta chains were read from a single sample in a study of blood T cell repertoires in COVID-19. The repertoire was sequenced with immunoSEQ multiplex PCR; TCRdb's copy has only in-frame clones and lacks some. The sample has 120,000 to 150,000 clones, 87% seen once. Sequenced: peripheral blood. The source of these receptors is a man aged 45-65 years who had recovered from COVID-19. CDR3s include the opening cysteine and the closing phenylalanine or tryptophan. A D gene is named only where the DNA matches it firmly. The listing skips clone size in some rows; elsewhere it reads once, few, many or a size class.

TRBJ2-1 | - | TRBV4-1 | TRBD1 | CASSQVTGGSYNEQFF | TGCGCCAGCAGCCAAGTGACAGGGGGCTCCTACAATGAGCAGTTCTTC
TRBJ1-2 | - | TRBV9 | TRBD1 | CASSVSGQANYGYTF | TGTGCCAGCAGCGTAAGCGGACAGGCTAACTATGGCTACACCTTC
TRBJ2-3 | - | TRBV4-3 | TRBD2 | CASSQEKRGALFSTDTQYF | TGCGCCAGCAGCCAAGAAAAGCGGGGGGCTCTCTTTAGCACAGATACGCAGTATTTT
TRBJ2-1 | - | TRBV5-6 | - | CASSLELAYDEQFF | TGTGCCAGCAGCTTGGAACTAGCTTACGATGAGCAGTTCTTC
TRBJ2-3 | - | TRBV7-2 | TRBD2 | CASSLGGGGAGIADTQYF | TGTGCCAGCAGCTTAGGTGGCGGGGGGGCCGGGATCGCAGATACGCAGTATTTT
TRBJ1-2 | - | TRBV3-1/TRBV3-2 | - | CASSQDWAGSNYGYTF | TGTGCCAGCAGCCAAGATTGGGCAGGGTCTAACTATGGCTACACCTTC
TRBJ2-3 | - | TRBV27 | - | CASSLRLHPDTQYF | TGTGCCAGCAGTTTAAGACTTCATCCAGATACGCAGTATTTT
TRBJ2-3 | - | TRBV9 | TRBD2 | CASGSSGGLTDTQYF | TGTGCCAGCGGAAGTAGCGGGGGGTTGACAGATACGCAGTATTTT
TRBJ2-5 | - | TRBV2 | - | CASSELGGPETQYF | TGTGCCAGCAGTGAGTTGGGGGGGCCGGAGACCCAGTACTTC
TRBJ2-7 | few | TRBV5-4 | - | CASSTLQGAGMNEQYF | TGTGCCAGCAGCACACTCCAGGGAGCGGGTATGAACGAGCAGTACTTC
TRBJ2-5 | - | TRBV3-1/TRBV3-2 | - | CASSQYRGGGETQYF | TGTGCCAGCAGCCAGTACAGGGGGGGCGGGGAGACCCAGTACTTC
TRBJ2-7 | - | TRBV6-5 | - | CASTLGYEQYF | TGTGCCAGCACCCTCGGGTACGAGCAGTACTTC
TRBJ1-4 | - | TRBV6-5 | - | CASRDSGSTNEKLFF | TGTGCCAGCAGGGACAGTGGATCAACTAATGAAAAACTGTTTTTT
TRBJ1-5 | - | TRBV5-1 | TRBD1 | CASSAGTGSNQPQHF | TGCGCCAGCAGCGCCGGGACAGGGAGCAATCAGCCCCAGCATTTT
TRBJ2-5 | - | TRBV5-1 | TRBD2 | CASSLGGLAGQETQYF | TGCGCCAGCAGCTTGGGTGGGCTAGCGGGGCAAGAGACCCAGTACTTC
TRBJ2-3 | - | TRBV9 | - | CASSVAPDRRTDTQYF | TGTGCCAGCAGCGTAGCTCCAGACAGGAGGACAGATACGCAGTATTTT
TRBJ1-1 | - | TRBV5-5 | - | CASSLDGRNMNTEAFF | TGTGCCAGCAGCTTGGACGGGAGAAACATGAACACTGAAGCTTTCTTT
TRBJ1-2 | - | TRBV6-5 | TRBD1 | CATVEGQGRDGYTF | TGTGCCACCGTGGAGGGACAGGGGCGGGATGGCTACACCTTC
TRBJ2-2 | - | TRBV10-1 | TRBD1 | CATDRVVFTGELFF | TGCGCCACGGACAGGGTTGTCTTCACCGGGGAGCTGTTTTTT
TRBJ1-2 | - | TRBV6-2/TRBV6-3 | TRBD1 | CASSTQGQGRGGYTF | TGTGCCAGCAGTACCCAGGGACAGGGGCGAGGAGGCTACACCTTC
TRBJ2-7 | - | TRBV11-2 | - | CASSQDPGSGEQYF | TGTGCCAGCAGTCAGGATCCGGGGTCGGGTGAGCAGTACTTC
TRBJ2-5 | - | TRBV12-5 | TRBD2 | CASGTYTSGGGETQYF | TGTGCTAGTGGCACTTATACTAGCGGGGGGGGAGAGACCCAGTACTTC
TRBJ2-7 | - | TRBV7-9 | - | CASSLLGHYEQYF | TGTGCCAGCAGCTTATTGGGCCACTACGAGCAGTACTTC
TRBJ1-5 | - | TRBV6-1 | - | CASSDWLYSNQPQHF | TGTGCCAGCAGTGATTGGCTTTATAGCAATCAGCCCCAGCATTTT
TRBJ2-3 | - | TRBV12-3/TRBV12-4 | - | CASRDTATQYF | TGTGCCAGCAGGGACACGGCAACGCAGTATTTT
TRBJ2-2 | - | TRBV5-4 | - | CASSPLTGRTGELFF | TGTGCCAGCAGCCCGCTGACAGGGAGGACCGGGGAGCTGTTTTTT
TRBJ1-1 | - | TRBV27 | TRBD1 | CASSSIPGQGVTEAFF | TGTGCCAGCAGTTCAATTCCGGGACAGGGGGTCACTGAAGCTTTCTTT
TRBJ2-1 | - | TRBV4-2 | TRBD2 | CASSQRLAGGSYNEQFF | TGTGCCAGCAGCCAAAGGCTAGCGGGGGGTTCCTACAATGAGCAGTTCTTC
TRBJ2-2 | - | TRBV7-2 | - | CASSPQGWVTGELFF | TGTGCCAGCAGCCCACAGGGTTGGGTCACCGGGGAGCTGTTTTTT
TRBJ1-4 | - | TRBV10-3 | - | CASARATNEKLFF | TGTGCCAGCGCCCGAGCAACTAATGAAAAACTGTTTTTT
TRBJ1-5 | - | TRBV4-3 | - | CASSLGWGAQPQHF | TGCGCCAGCAGCCTAGGCTGGGGAGCTCAGCCCCAGCATTTT
TRBJ2-3 | - | TRBV5-4 | TRBD2 | CASSFPGTSGASTDTQYF | TGTGCCAGCAGCTTTCCCGGGACTAGCGGGGCTAGCACAGATACGCAGTATTTT
TRBJ2-3 | - | TRBV3-1/TRBV3-2 | - | CASGLPQYF | TGTGCCAGCGGACTCCCGCAGTATTTT
TRBJ2-7 | - | TRBV18 | TRBD1 | CASSPRQQGASYEQYF | TGTGCCAGCTCACCTCGCCAACAGGGGGCTTCCTACGAGCAGTACTTC
TRBJ2-5 | - | TRBV7-6 | - | CASSLALAAQGAQYF | TGTGCCAGCAGCTTAGCACTAGCGGCTCAGGGGGCCCAGTACTTC
TRBJ1-5 | - | TRBV6-5 | - | CASSYSSGGAQPQHF | TGTGCCAGCAGTTACTCGAGCGGGGGGGCGCAGCCCCAGCATTTT
TRBJ2-7 | - | TRBV2 | TRBD2 | CASSPGLAGLYEQYF | TGTGCCAGCAGTCCGGGACTAGCGGGGCTCTACGAGCAGTACTTC
TRBJ1-3 | - | TRBV11-2 | - | CASSLDSPSSGNTIYF | TGTGCCAGCAGCTTAGATTCGCCGAGCTCTGGAAACACCATATATTTT
TRBJ1-2 | - | TRBV18 | TRBD1 | CASSTGQGNAGGYTF | TGTGCCAGCTCAACAGGACAGGGAAATGCAGGTGGCTACACCTTC
TRBJ1-1 | once | TRBV7-9 | - | CASSFPGGRGYTEAFF | TGTGCCAGCAGCTTCCCGGGAGGGCGGGGGTACACTGAAGCTTTCTTT
TRBJ1-5 | - | TRBV29-1 | TRBD1 | CSVGDRENQPQHF | TGCAGCGTAGGGGACAGAGAAAATCAGCCCCAGCATTTT
TRBJ1-2 | - | TRBV6-4 | - | CASSEGAGVGYTF | TGTGCCAGCAGTGAAGGCGCAGGGGTTGGCTACACCTTC
TRBJ2-1 | - | TRBV5-6 | TRBD2 | CASSRWTSGGARNEQFF | TGTGCCAGCAGCCGATGGACTAGCGGGGGGGCCCGGAATGAGCAGTTCTTC
TRBJ1-2 | - | TRBV7-2 | TRBD1 | CASSRGQGTGYTF | TGTGCCAGCAGCCGCGGACAGGGAACTGGCTACACCTTC
TRBJ1-6 | few | TRBV7-2 | TRBD1 | CASSLDRGFYNSPLHF | TGTGCCAGCAGCTTAGACAGGGGGTTCTATAATTCACCCCTCCACTTT
TRBJ1-5 | - | TRBV6-5 | - | CAGGPRGNQPQHF | TGTGCCGGGGGCCCCAGGGGAAATCAGCCCCAGCATTTT
TRBJ1-4 | - | TRBV19 | TRBD1 | CASSPPGQGSTNEKLFF | TGTGCCAGTAGTCCACCGGGACAGGGGTCAACTAATGAAAAACTGTTTTTT
TRBJ1-1 | - | TRBV28 | - | CASNLRGAGYTEAFF | TGTGCCAGCAACCTAAGGGGCGCAGGGTACACTGAAGCTTTCTTT
TRBJ2-7 | - | TRBV6-5 | TRBD2 | CASSTLAGGYEQYF | TGTGCCAGCAGTACCCTAGCGGGGGGCTACGAGCAGTACTTC
TRBJ2-3 | - | TRBV15 | - | CATSRGGFTDTQYF | TGTGCCACCAGCAGAGGCGGGTTCACAGATACGCAGTATTTT
TRBJ2-2 | - | TRBV6-1 | - | CASSEGGRVGGELFF | TGTGCCAGCAGTGAAGGCGGCAGGGTCGGCGGGGAGCTGTTTTTT
TRBJ2-7 | - | TRBV6-2/TRBV6-3 | TRBD1 | CASSYHIRGEDRRTYEQYF | TGTGCCAGCAGTTACCATATTCGCGGAGAGGACAGGAGAACCTACGAGCAGTACTTC
TRBJ2-7 | - | TRBV5-6 | - | CASSLATSGPAYEQYF | TGTGCCAGCAGCTTGGCCACCAGCGGTCCCGCCTACGAGCAGTACTTC
TRBJ1-2 | - | TRBV3-1/TRBV3-2 | - | CASSRPQGLGGYTF | TGTGCCAGCAGCCGACCCCAGGGGTTGGGGGGCTACACCTTC